A selection of T cell receptor beta chains follows, all from one sample in a study of cytomegalovirus exposure and HLA in healthy donors. The assay was immunoSEQ multiplex PCR, and TCRdb's table has in-frame clones only and misses some. Of roughly 110,000 clones listed, about four fifths were seen once; the top ten hold roughly a fifth. Sequencing was done on a sample of PBMCs. These receptors originate from a man aged 25 to 40 in good health and CMV-seropositive. Both conserved end residues are part of each CDR3. A D gene is named only where the DNA matches it firmly. The size entry is marked missing in some rows and otherwise reads once, few, many or a size class.

TRBJ2-5,TRBV7-9,once,TRBD1,TGTGCCAGCAGCCAAAGGACAGGGCAAACCCAAGAGACCCAGTACTTC,CASSQRTGQTQETQYF
TRBJ2-3,TRBV14,.,TRBD2,TGTGCCAGCAGCCACGGGACTAGCATTTTTACGCAGTATTTT,CASSHGTSIFTQYF
TRBJ1-1,TRBV5-1,.,.,TGCGCCAGCAGCTTCCAGGGAAGAACTGAAGCTTTCTTT,CASSFQGRTEAFF
TRBJ2-5,TRBV11-1,.,TRBD1,TGTGCCAGCAGCTTGGGGGACAGGGGAATGCAAGAGACCCAGTACTTC,CASSLGDRGMQETQYF
TRBJ2-1,TRBV5-4,.,TRBD2,TGTGCCAGCAAAAGCCTAGCGGGATACAATGAGCAGTTCTTC,CASKSLAGYNEQFF
TRBJ1-3,TRBV5-1,.,TRBD1,TGCGCCAGCAGCTTGAAAGGGGGCATCTCTGGAAACACCATATATTTT,CASSLKGGISGNTIYF
TRBJ2-1,TRBV27,.,TRBD2,TGTGCCAGCAGTCCCGGGACTAGCGGGAGAAATGAGCAGTTCTTC,CASSPGTSGRNEQFF
TRBJ1-2,TRBV6-4,once,TRBD1,TGTGCCAGCAGGCCGGGGGTCCAGGGGGTTAACTATGGCTACACCTTC,CASRPGVQGVNYGYTF
TRBJ2-3,TRBV11-2,once,.,TGTGCCAGCAGCTTACGTCGCGGGGACGACACAGATACGCAGTATTTT,CASSLRRGDDTDTQYF
TRBJ1-1,TRBV5-4,.,.,TGTGCCAGCGGGGGAGGAGCGGCTAAGAACACTGAAGCTTTCTTT,CASGGGAAKNTEAFF
TRBJ2-1,TRBV30,few,TRBD2,TGTGCCTGGAGTGTACTAGCGGGAGGGCCCAATGAGCAGTTCTTC,CAWSVLAGGPNEQFF
TRBJ1-4,TRBV28,.,.,TGTGCCAGCAGGGGCCAGGGGACTAATGAAAAACTGTTTTTT,CASRGQGTNEKLFF
TRBJ2-3,TRBV2,.,TRBD2,TGTGCCAGCAGTGAAGTAGGGACTAGCGGGGGCCGGGTTGGGCAGTATTTT,CASSEVGTSGGRVGQYF
TRBJ2-6,TRBV6-1,.,TRBD1,TGTGCCAGCAGTGTGGGGACAGGGGGCTCTGGGGCCAACGTCCTGACTTTC,CASSVGTGGSGANVLTF
TRBJ2-3,TRBV5-1,.,TRBD2,TGCGCCAGCAGCATTACTAGCGGGGGGGCCGGAGATACGCAGTATTTT,CASSITSGGAGDTQYF
TRBJ1-5,TRBV19,.,TRBD1,TGTGCCAGTAGTATGGACAGGGTAGGCGTCCCCCAGCATTTT,CASSMDRVGVPQHF
TRBJ1-1,TRBV29-1,.,TRBD1,TGCAGCGTGGCAGGGGGGCCGAACACTGAAGCTTTCTTT,CSVAGGPNTEAFF